This TCR beta chain was documented in a study of blood T cells in healthy people across ages (dated by TCRdb to between 2015 and 2016). In terms of the full investigation: In model experiments, roughly one uniquely barcoded TCR beta cDNA molecule per two T cells was captured by template switching. Using the same blood draw, the study looked at two additional independent replicas of 1 million unique cDNA reads for two donors, one aged 18 to 30 and the other aged 80 or older. Donors were grouped into four age groups: young (average roughly 17 years), middle-aged (39), aged (around 60) and long-lived (less than 85). To track age-related changes in TCR beta repertoire diversity, the study relied on deep sequencing normalized with unique cDNA molecular identifiers. Results and caveats for the whole study, not just this receptor: Conclusive comparison of naive and antigen-experienced compartments was prevented by the profiling of bulk unsorted PBMCs. As age increased, observed TCR beta diversity per million T cells dropped in a roughly linear way, and a significant reduction was already evident by age 40. Compared with the aged group, more naive CD4+ T cells, fewer expanded clones and increased TCR diversity were shown by the long-lived group, suggesting age selection. The CMV infection status of donors was not known, potentially confounding age-related changes in expanded clonotypes. The percentage of naive T cells measured by flow cytometry correlated strongly with observed TCR beta diversity. Estimates of total diversity based on one million sequenced T cells were considered lower bounds and underestimates.

In this sample, this clonotype turned up a few times. What this receptor recognizes is not known. Base qualities are not recorded, but no much larger clone differs from it by a single base. Systemically healthy Caucasian individuals from Russia, approximately 39 in total and aged about 6 to 90 years, were included as donors. Ten milliliters of peripheral blood were drawn from each donor into EDTA-treated Vacutainer tubes. Ficoll-Paque density-gradient centrifugation was used to isolate PBMCs, with at least 7 million per sample. Total RNA, at least 5 micrograms per sample, was extracted from PBMCs with Trizol reagent. Naive CD45RAhigh/CD27high T cell percentages were measured by flow cytometry on a PBMC aliquot from every donor. Receptor amplification or capture employed 5' RACE. Sequencing was performed on an Illumina HiSeq 2500. A second PCR of roughly 6 to 12 cycles was performed with a sample-barcoded 5' primer and a J-beta primer mix. A template-switch 5' adaptor carrying 12 random nucleotides introduced a unique molecular identifier onto each TCR beta cDNA molecule. At least 3 million CDR3-containing paired-end reads were obtained from each sample. First-strand cDNA synthesis was performed from all RNA using the Mint cDNA synthesis kit, with priming by a TRBC-specific oligonucleotide. Following uracil-DNA glycosylase treatment, all cDNA underwent a first 18-cycle PCR with the universal primers M1SS and BC2_uni_R. On the authors' methods: Each sample was normalized by randomly selecting 1 million high-quality reads, each carrying a distinct molecular identifier. Instead of being binned into consensus sequences, reads that shared molecular identifiers were thrown out. CDR3 identification, clonotype clustering and error correction used MiTCR with a Q25 quality threshold and the strictest error-elimination algorithm. A nonparametric unseen species model with Euler transformation was used to estimate lower-bound total TCR beta diversity. TCRdb trimmed the raw reads at Q25, called clones with MiXCR and kept productive beta chains. Each entry is one CDR3 protein sequence, shown with its most common DNA and genes. TCRdb assigned the V and J calls; the authors' analysis was not used. This sample is represented by around 990,000 distinct CDR3 sequences; under 30% of them were singletons. The top ten clonotypes cover approximately 0.7% of the sample.

The germline V gene yields SGHTA for CDR1 and FQGTGA for CDR2. V was cut back by 5 bases and J by 7 bases, leaving a gap of 20 bases between them. Inclusive of the bounding cysteine and phenylalanine, the CDR3 is 15 residues long. The CDR3 DNA has 45 bases and is translated from base 1. The same sample was also used in a study of T cells of mothers and their children. Drawing on the second study: The donors were nine systemically healthy Caucasian individuals, made up of three mothers and their six children. cDNA synthesis consumed the entire amount of extracted RNA, loaded at 1.5 ug RNA in each 15 ul reaction. Sample barcodes and 2-4 random nucleotides were added via the M1S primer in the second PCR. Over 8.5 million TCR beta CDR3 reads came from each mother, compared with about 3 million reads from each child. Thymic selection similarly shapes TCR recombination output in related and unrelated pairs, with minor effect from inherited differences. Normalized repertoire overlap was always found to be slightly, but never significantly, higher in related mother-child pairs than in unrelated mother-child pairs. Persistent microchimeric T cell clones were not detected, at a sensitivity of approximately 98 clones per million clonotypes. The study used deep NGS to compare TCR beta repertoires of mothers and children, seeking features distinguishing related mother-child pairs from unrelated individuals. On average, the children were approximately 11 +/- 4 years old, while the mothers were about 40 +/- 4 years old. After adapter ligation with NEBNext reagents, the libraries were sequenced on Illumina HiSeq 2000 with 100+100 nt paired-end reads. To prevent cross-contamination, the mother and child libraries were prepared one month apart and sequenced in separate runs. Each donor had between roughly 500,000 and 2,100,000 distinct TCR beta clonotypes identified. Naive TCR beta clonotypes were estimated from low-frequency clonotypes matched to each donor's FACS-determined naive share, without sorting.

The sequenced sample consisted of blood. This receptor was identified in a girl aged 2 to 10 in good health. The sequence is built from TRBV7-3 and TRBJ1-2, and TRBD1 may be the D gene, going by 5 matching bases. CDR3 sequence: CASSQLLRQTSGYTF. The DNA is TGTGCCAGCAGCCAACTACTGCGACAGACAAGTGGCTACACCTTC.